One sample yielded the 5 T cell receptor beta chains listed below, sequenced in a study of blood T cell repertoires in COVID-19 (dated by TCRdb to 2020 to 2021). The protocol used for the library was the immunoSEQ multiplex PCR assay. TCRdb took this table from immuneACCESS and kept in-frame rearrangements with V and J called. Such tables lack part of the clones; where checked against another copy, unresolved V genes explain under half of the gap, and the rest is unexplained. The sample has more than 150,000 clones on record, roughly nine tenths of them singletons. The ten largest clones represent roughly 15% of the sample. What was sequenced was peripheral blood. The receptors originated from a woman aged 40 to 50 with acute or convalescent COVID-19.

The CDR3 nucleotides are TGTGCCATCAGTGGGGGACAGATTAAAAATAATTCACCCCTCCACTTT. Amino acid sequence: CAISGGQIKNNSPLHF. V usage is TRBV10-3 and J usage is TRBJ1-6; 7 positions agree with TRBD1. The CDR3 is made up of 16 amino acids. The germline V gene encodes CDR1 ENHRY and CDR2 SYGVKD. The trim removed 4 bases at V and 5 bases at J, leaving 8 bases unmatched.

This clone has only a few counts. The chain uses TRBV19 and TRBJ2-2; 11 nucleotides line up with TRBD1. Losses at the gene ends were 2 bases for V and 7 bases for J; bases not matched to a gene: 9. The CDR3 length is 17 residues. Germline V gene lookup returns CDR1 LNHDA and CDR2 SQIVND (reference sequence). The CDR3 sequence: CASSIRGQGANDGELFF. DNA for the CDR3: TGTGCCAGTAGTATACGAGGACAGGGGGCGAATGACGGGGAGCTGTTTTTT. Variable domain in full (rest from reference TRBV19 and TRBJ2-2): DGGITQSPKYLFRKEGQNVTLSCEQNLNHDAMYWYRQDPGQGLRLIYYSQIVNDFQKGDIAEGYSVSREKKESFPLTVTSAQKNPTAFYLCASSIRGQGANDGELFFGEGSRLTVL.

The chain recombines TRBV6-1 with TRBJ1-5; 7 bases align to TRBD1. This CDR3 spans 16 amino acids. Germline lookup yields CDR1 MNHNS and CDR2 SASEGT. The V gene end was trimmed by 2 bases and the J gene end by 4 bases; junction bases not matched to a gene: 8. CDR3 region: CASSERDRVENQPQHF. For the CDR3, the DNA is TGTGCCAGCAGTGAACGCGACAGGGTTGAAAATCAGCCCCAGCATTTT.

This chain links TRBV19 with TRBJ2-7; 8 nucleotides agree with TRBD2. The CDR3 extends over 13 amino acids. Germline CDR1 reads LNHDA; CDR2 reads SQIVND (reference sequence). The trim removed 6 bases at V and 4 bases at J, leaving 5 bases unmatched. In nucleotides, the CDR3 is TGTGCCAGTAGCGGACTAGCAGGGTACGAGCAGTACTTC. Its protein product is CASSGLAGYEQYF.

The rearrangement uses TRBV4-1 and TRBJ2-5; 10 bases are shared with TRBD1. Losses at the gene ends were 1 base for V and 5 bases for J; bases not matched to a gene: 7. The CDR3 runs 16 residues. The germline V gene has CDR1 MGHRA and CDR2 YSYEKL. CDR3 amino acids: CASSQGRQGAGETQYF. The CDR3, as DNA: TGCGCCAGCAGCCAAGGCCGACAGGGGGCCGGGGAGACCCAGTACTTC.